This T cell receptor beta chain was sequenced for a study of T cell responses to AZD1222 COVID-19 vaccine. Study results and caveats: White British donors predominated, females outnumbered males, and clonal diversity was possibly underestimated.

Concerning this clone itself: Its cognate antigen is unknown.

The length of the CDR3 is 13 residues. Germline values: CDR1 SGHDT, CDR2 YYEEEE. Trimming removed 2 bases from V and 0 bases from J, with 6 bases in between. Clones were sequenced by immunoSEQ multiplex PCR, and TCRdb holds only the in-frame ones, with some missing. This sample has 100,000 to 150,000 clones, with about 86% found just once. The chain employs TRBV5-6 and TRBJ2-7; no clear D. The sequence derives from an adult in good health. The source was peripheral blood, collected on day 0 of AZD1222 vaccination. CDR3 coding DNA: TGTGCCAGCAGCTTTTCGGGCTCCTACGAGCAGTACTTC. As protein: CASSFSGSYEQYF.